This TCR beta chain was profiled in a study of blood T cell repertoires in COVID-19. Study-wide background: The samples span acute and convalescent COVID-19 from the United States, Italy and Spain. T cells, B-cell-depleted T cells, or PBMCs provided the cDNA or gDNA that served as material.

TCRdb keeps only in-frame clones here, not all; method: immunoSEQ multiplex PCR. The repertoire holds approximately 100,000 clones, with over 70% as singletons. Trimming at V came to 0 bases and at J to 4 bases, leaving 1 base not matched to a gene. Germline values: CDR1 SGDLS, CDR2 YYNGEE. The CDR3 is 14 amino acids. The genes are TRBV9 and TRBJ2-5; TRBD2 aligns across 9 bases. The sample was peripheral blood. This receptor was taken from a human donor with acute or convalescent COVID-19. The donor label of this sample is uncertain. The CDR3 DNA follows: TGTGCCAGCAGCGTAGTTAGCGGGGGAGAGACCCAGTACTTC. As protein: CASSVVSGGETQYF.